The source of this T cell receptor (beta chain) is a study of T cells after posttransplantation cyclophosphamide (TCRdb year 2016). In terms of the full investigation: Using TRB sequencing, the study followed how the T cell repertoire reconstituted after myeloablative bone marrow transplantation in which posttransplantation cyclophosphamide served as GVHD prophylaxis. Antigen receptor sequencing was done on samples from roughly 38 PTCy-treated patients and from 15 to 20 related bone marrow donors of those patients. Blood from all 35 or so PTCy patients with 1-year posttransplant specimens was subjected to TRB sequencing. Up to 3 additional blood samples from 2 to 5.2 years after transplant were also TRB-sequenced in 3 patients, as was pretransplant blood from 4 patients. Because TRA and TRB clonality correlated tightly in 8 to 10 samples, the subsequent TCR analyses were limited to TRB only. Public TRB sequences were compared against a database of over 3,000 sequences linked to responses to pathogens, tumor antigens, self-antigens and alloantigens.

PTCy-treated patients came from a prospective multi-institutional clinical trial. Peripheral blood and bone marrow mononuclear cells were isolated by Ficoll-Hypaque density centrifugation and were cryopreserved. Genomic DNA was used for TRB sequencing, which was performed with the immunoSEQ assay at survey resolution or with the hsTCRB kit. The authors' pipeline ran thus. The immunoSEQ software was used for initial read processing, and the LymphoSeq R package was used for repertoire analyses. For each TRB dataset, clonality was calculated as 1 minus normalized Shannon entropy, and the Gini coefficient was computed as well. Phenotypes of unsorted samples were inferred by mapping TRB sequences from sorted subsets of the recipient or donor onto the same recipient's unsorted samples. TCRdb obtained this table from immuneACCESS and retained in-frame rearrangements with V and J assigned. These tables miss some clones; where compared with another copy, unresolved V genes account for less than half of the shortfall, and the remainder is unexplained. From that table come the V and J calls and clone size; the DNA was used to work out D and trimming. This sample is represented by about 32,000 clones; roughly 90% of them were singletons. The ten top clones hold 14% to 15% of the sample.

Of note for this clone: This clone's antigen is unknown. Per-nucleotide qualities are absent, and no much larger clonotype sits a single base away.

Overall study results and their limits: Across under 50 patients, recipient CMV seropositivity and CMV reactivation were highly associated with TRB clonality; PTCy diversity was similar to CNI/methotrexate controls. At 1-2 months, donor-recipient similarity was low but rose over the first year, and the later blood repertoires were often dominated by donor CD8+ memory clones. The TRB repertoires of T cells infiltrating skin or the GI tract showed only limited overlap with the TRB repertoires found in blood.

The receptor was derived from a woman aged 35 to 49 with a blood cancer, CMV-positive, and with a related stem cell donor. The material sequenced was PBMCs.

The nucleotide sequence reads as follows: TGTGCCAGCAGCTTAGGTGCCGGGGAAGGAGAGACCCAGTACTTC. This yields the protein CASSLGAGEGETQYF. The receptor chain draws on TRBV7-9 and TRBJ2-5; the D gene is possibly TRBD2, with 5 bases matching. Trimming at the junction amounts to 1 base on V and 4 bases on J, and the germline ends lie 13 bases apart. Measured from the cysteine to the phenylalanine, the CDR3 is 15 residues long. The DNA shown is the 45-base CDR3, in frame from base 1. From a lookup of the germline V gene (reference sequence), CDR1 and CDR2 are SEHNR and FQNEAQ.